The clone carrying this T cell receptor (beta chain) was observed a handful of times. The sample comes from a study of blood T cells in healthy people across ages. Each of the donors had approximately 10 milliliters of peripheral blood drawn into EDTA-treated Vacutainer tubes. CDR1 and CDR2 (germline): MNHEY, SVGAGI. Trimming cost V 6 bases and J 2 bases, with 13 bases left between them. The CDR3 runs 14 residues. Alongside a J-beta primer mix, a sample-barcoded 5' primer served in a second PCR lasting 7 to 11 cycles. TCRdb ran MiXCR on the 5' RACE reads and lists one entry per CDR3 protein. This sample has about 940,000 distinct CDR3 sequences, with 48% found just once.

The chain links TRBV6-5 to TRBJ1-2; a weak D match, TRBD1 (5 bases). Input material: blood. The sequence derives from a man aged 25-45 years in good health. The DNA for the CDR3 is TGTGCCAGCAGGGGTGCGGCAGGGAACTATGGCTACACCTTC. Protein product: CASRGAAGNYGYTF.